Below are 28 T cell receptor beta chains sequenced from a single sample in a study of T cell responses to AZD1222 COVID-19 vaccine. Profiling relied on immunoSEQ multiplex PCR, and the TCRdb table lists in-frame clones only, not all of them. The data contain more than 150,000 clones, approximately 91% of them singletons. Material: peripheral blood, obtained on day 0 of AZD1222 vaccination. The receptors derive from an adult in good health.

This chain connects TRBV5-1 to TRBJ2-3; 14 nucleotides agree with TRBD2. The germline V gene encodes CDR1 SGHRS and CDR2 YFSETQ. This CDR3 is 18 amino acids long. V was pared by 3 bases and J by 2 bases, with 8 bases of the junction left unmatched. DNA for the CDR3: TGCGCCAGCAGCTCCACCGGGACTAGCGGGGGTAACACAGATACGCAGTATTTT. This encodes CASSSTGTSGGNTDTQYF.

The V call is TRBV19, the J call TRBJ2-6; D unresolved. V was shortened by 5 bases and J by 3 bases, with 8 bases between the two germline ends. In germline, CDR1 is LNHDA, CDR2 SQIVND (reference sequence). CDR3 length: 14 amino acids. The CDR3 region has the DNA TGTGCCAGTAGTGAAGGATATGGGGCCAACGTCCTGACTTTC. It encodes CASSEGYGANVLTF.

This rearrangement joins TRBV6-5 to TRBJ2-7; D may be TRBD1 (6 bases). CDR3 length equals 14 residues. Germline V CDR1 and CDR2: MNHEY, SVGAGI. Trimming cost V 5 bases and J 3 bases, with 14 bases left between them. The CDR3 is CASSQQGPLYEQYF. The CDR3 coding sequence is TGTGCCAGCAGTCAACAGGGCCCCCTCTACGAGCAGTACTTC.

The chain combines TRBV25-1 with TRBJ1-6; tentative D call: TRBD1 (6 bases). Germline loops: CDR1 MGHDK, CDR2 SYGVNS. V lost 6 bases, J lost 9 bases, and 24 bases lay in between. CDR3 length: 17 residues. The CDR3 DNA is TGTGCCAGCAGCCCAGTCGTAGGGGGGGCAGGAGGTTCACCCCTCCACTTT. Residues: CASSPVVGGAGGSPLHF. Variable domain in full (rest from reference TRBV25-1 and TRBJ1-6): EADIYQTPRYLVIGTGKKITLECSQTMGHDKMYWYQQDPGMELHLIHYSYGVNSTEKGDLSSESTVSRIRTEHFPLTLESARPSHTSQYLCASSPVVGGAGGSPLHFGNGTRLTVT.

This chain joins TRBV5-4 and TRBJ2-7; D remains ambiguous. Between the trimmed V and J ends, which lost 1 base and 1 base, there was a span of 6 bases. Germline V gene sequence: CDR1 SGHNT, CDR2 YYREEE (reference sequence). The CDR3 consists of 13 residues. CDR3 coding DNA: TGTGCCAGCAGCTTGCAAGGGTCCTACGAGCAGTACTTC. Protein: CASSLQGSYEQYF.

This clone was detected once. CDR3 DNA sequence: TGTGCCAGCTCGGGGGGTGCCGCGCGAGAGACCCAGTACTTC. Amino acids: CASSGGAARETQYF. The V call is TRBV6-5, the J call TRBJ2-5; 7 bases are shared with TRBD2. The germline gives CDR1 MNHEY, CDR2 SVGAGI. The CDR3 covers 14 residues. Trimming took 8 bases from V and 4 from J; bases not matched to a gene: 10.

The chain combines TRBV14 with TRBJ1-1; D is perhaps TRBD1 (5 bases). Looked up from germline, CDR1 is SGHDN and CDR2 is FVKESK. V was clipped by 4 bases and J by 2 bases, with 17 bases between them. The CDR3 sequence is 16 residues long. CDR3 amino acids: CASSLNTGTHNTEAFF. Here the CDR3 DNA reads TGTGCCAGCAGCCTTAATACTGGGACGCACAACACTGAAGCTTTCTTT. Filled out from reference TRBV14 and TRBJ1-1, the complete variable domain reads EAGVTQFPSHSVIEKGQTVTLRCDPISGHDNLYWYRRVMGKEIKFLLHFVKESKQDESGMPNNRFLAERTGGTYSTLKVQPAELEDSGVYFCASSLNTGTHNTEAFFGQGTRLTVV.

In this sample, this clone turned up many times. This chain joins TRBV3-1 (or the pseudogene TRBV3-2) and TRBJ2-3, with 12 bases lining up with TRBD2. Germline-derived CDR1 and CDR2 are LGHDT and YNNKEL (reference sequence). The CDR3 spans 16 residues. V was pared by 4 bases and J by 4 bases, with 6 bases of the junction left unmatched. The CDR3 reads CASSLGLAGESDTQYF. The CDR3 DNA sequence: TGTGCCAGCAGCCTGGGACTAGCGGGCGAATCAGATACGCAGTATTTT.

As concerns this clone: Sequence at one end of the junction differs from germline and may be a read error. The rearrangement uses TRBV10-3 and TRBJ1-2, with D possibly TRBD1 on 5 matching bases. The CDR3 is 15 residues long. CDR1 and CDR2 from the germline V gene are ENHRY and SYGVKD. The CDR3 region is CAISVPGDGNSGYTF. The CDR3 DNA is TGTGCCATCAGTGTCCCCGGGGACGGGAACTCTGGCTACACCTTC.

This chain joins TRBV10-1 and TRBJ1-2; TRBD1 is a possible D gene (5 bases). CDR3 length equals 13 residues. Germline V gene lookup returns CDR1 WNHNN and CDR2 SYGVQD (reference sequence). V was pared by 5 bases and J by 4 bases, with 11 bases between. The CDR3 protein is CASSPTGTYGYTF. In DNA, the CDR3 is TGCGCCAGCAGTCCTACCGGGACCTATGGCTACACCTTC.

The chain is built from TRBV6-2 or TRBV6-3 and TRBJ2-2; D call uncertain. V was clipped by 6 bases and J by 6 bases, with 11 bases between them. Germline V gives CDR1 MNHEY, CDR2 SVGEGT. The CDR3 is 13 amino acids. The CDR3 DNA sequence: TGTGCCAGCAGCCATTACAGCCCCGGGGAGCTGTTTTTT. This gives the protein CASSHYSPGELFF.

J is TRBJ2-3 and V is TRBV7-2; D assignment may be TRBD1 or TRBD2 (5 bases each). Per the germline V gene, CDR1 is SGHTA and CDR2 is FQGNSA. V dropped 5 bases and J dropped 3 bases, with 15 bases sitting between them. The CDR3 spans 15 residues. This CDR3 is CASSPPGRVTDTQYF. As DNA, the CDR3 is TGTGCCAGCAGCCCCCCGGGGCGGGTAACAGATACGCAGTATTTT.

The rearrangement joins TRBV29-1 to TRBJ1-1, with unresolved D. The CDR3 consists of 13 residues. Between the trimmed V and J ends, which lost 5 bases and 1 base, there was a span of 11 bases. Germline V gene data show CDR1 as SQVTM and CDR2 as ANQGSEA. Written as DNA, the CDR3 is TGCAGCGTTAACCGGGCCCCGAACACTGAAGCTTTCTTT. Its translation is CSVNRAPNTEAFF. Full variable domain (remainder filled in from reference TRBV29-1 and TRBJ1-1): SAVISQKPSRDICQRGTSLTIQCQVDSQVTMMFWYRQQPGQSLTLIATANQGSEATYESGFVIDKFPISRPNLTFSTLTVSNMSPEDSSIYLCSVNRAPNTEAFFGQGTRLTVV.

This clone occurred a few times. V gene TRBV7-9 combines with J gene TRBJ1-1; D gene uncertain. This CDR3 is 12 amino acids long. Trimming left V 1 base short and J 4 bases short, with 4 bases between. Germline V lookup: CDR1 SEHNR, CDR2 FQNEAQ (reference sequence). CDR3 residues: CASSLERTEAFF. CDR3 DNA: TGTGCCAGCAGCTTAGAACGCACTGAAGCTTTCTTT.

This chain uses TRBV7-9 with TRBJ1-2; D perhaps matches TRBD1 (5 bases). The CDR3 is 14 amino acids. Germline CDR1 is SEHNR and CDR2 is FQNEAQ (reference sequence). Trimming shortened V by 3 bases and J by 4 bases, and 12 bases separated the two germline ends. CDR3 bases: TGTGCCAGCAGCTTTACACGGGGCAGCTATGGCTACACCTTC. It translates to CASSFTRGSYGYTF.

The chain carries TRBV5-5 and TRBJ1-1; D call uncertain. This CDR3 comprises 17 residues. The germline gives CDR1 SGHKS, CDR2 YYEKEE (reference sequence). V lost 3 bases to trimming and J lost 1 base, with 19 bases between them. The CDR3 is CASSWSGGRLRNTEAFF. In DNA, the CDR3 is TGTGCCAGCAGCTGGAGTGGAGGGCGCCTGAGGAACACTGAAGCTTTCTTT. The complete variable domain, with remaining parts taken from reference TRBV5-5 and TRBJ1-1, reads DAGVTQSPTHLIKTRGQQVTLRCSPISGHKSVSWYQQVLGQGPQFIFQYYEKEERGRGNFPDRFSARQFPNYSSELNVNALLLGDSALYLCASSWSGGRLRNTEAFFGQGTRLTVV.

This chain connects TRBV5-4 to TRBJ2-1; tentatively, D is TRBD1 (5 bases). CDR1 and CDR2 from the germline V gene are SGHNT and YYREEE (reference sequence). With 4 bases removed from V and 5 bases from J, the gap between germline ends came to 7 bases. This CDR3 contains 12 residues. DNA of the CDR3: TGTGCCAGCAGCCTAGGGGACAATGAGCAGTTCTTC. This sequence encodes CASSLGDNEQFF.

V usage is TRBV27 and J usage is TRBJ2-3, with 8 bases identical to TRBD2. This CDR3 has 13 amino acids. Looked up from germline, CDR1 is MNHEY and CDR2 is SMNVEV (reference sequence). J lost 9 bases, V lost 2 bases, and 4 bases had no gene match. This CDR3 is CASSLPGLGTQYF. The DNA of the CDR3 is TGTGCCAGCAGTTTACCGGGACTAGGCACGCAGTATTTT.

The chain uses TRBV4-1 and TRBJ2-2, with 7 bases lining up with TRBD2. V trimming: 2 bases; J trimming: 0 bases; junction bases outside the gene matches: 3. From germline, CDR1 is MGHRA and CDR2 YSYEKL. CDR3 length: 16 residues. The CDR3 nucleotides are TGCGCCAGCAGCCAACGGGAGGCTCCGAACACCGGGGAGCTGTTTTTT. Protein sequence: CASSQREAPNTGELFF.

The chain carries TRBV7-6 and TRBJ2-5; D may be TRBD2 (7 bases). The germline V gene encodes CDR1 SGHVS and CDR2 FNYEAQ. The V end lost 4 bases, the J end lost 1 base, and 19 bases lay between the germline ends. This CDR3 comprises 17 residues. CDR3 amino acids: CASSSPRMRGPQETQYF. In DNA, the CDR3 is TGTGCCAGCAGCTCCCCCCGGATGCGGGGGCCCCAAGAGACCCAGTACTTC.

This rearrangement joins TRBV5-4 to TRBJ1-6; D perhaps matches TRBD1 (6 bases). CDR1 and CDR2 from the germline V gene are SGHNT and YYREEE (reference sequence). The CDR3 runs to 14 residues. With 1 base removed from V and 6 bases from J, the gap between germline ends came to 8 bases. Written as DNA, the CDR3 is TGTGCCAGCAGCTTGAACAGGGTTAATTCACCCCTCCACTTT. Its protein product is CASSLNRVNSPLHF.

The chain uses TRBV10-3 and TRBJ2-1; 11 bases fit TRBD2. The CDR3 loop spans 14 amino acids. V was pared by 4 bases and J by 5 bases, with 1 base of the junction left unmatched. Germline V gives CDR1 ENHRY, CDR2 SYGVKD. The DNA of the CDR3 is TGTGCCATCAGTGGGGGACTAGCGGACAATGAGCAGTTCTTC. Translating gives CAISGGLADNEQFF.

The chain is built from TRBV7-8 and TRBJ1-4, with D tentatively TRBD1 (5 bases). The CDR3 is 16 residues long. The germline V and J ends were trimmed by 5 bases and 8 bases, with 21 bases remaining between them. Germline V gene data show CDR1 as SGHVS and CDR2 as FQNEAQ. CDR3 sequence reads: CASSPDARRVDEKLFF. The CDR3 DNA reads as TGTGCCAGCAGCCCCGACGCTCGCAGGGTGGACGAAAAACTGTTTTTT.

CDR3 sequence (DNA): TGTGCCCGCAATAAACCGCCGGGGAACACTGAAGCTTTCTTT. Amino acid sequence: CARNKPPGNTEAFF. The gene calls are TRBV2 and TRBJ1-1; no clear D gene. V lost 11 bases and J 1 base, leaving 17 bases between the germline ends. CDR1 is SNHLY and CDR2 is FYNNEI in the germline V gene. CDR3 length equals 14 residues.

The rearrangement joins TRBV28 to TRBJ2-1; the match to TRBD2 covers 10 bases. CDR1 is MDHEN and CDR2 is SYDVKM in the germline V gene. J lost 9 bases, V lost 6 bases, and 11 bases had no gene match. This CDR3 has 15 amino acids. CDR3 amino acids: CASSSPAGGPFEQFF. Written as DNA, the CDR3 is TGTGCCAGCAGCAGCCCAGCGGGAGGGCCGTTTGAGCAGTTCTTC.

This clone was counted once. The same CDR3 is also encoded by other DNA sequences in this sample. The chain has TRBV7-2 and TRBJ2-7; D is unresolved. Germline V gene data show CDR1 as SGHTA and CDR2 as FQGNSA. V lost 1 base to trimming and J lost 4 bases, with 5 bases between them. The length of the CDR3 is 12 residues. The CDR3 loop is CASSLVGYEQYF. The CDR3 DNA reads TGTGCCAGCAGCTTAGTGGGGTACGAGCAGTACTTC.

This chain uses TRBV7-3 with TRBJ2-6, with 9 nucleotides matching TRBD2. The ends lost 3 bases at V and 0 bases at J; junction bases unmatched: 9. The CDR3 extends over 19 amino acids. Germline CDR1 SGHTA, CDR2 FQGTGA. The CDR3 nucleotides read TGTGCCAGCAGCTTTTTTCTGGCGGGAGGGAACTCTGGGGCCAACGTCCTGACTTTC. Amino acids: CASSFFLAGGNSGANVLTF.

Here the CDR3 reads CASSGSYEQYF. For the CDR3, the DNA is TGTGCCAGCAGTGGTTCCTACGAGCAGTACTTC. V and J are TRBV27 and TRBJ2-7; no firm D call. The ends were cut back, 5 bases at V and 1 base at J, with 3 bases in the middle. The CDR3 runs 11 residues. Germline V gene lookup returns CDR1 MNHEY and CDR2 SMNVEV (reference sequence).